This TCR beta chain came from a study of shared clonotypes between healthy human individuals. Study context: Those who served as donors were a couple of women and a few men between the ages of 18 and 49.

Per the germline V gene, CDR1 is LNHDA and CDR2 is SQIVND (reference sequence). The length of the CDR3 is 15 residues. Between the trimmed V and J ends, which lost 1 base and 1 base, there was a span of 10 bases. Several immunoSEQ plates received, in even portions, the genomic DNA of each subset. Unsorted PBMCs provided DNA that was sequenced on ten immunoSEQ deep assay plates. TCRdb keeps only in-frame clones here, not all; method: immunoSEQ multiplex PCR. The sample shows approximately 470,000 clones, about 78% of them seen only once. The source is a woman in her thirties or forties in good health. Some clones in this sample may be carry-over from other donors' samples. Specimen: PBMCs. V is TRBV19 and J is TRBJ1-1; the D is unclear. The CDR3 nucleotides read TGTGCCAGTAGTATAGGGATGCGGGGGAACACTGAAGCTTTCTTT. Protein: CASSIGMRGNTEAFF. Full variable domain (missing parts from reference TRBV19 and TRBJ1-1): DGGITQSPKYLFRKEGQNVTLSCEQNLNHDAMYWYRQDPGQGLRLIYYSQIVNDFQKGDIAEGYSVSREKKESFPLTVTSAQKNPTAFYLCASSIGMRGNTEAFFGQGTRLTVV.